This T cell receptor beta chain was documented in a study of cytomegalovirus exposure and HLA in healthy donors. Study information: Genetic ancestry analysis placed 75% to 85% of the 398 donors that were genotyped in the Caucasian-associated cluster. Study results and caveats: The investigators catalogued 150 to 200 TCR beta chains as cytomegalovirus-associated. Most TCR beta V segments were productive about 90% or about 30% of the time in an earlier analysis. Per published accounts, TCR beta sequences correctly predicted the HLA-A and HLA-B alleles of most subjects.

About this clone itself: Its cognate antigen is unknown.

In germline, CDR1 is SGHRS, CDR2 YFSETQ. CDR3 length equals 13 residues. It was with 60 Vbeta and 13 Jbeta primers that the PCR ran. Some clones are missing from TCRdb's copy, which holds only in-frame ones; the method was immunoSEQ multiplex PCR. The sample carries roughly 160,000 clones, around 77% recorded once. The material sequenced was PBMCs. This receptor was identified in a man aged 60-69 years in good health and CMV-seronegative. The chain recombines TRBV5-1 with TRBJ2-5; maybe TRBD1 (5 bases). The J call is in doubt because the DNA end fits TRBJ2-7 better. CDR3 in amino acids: CASSLVQGYEQYF. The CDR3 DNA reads TGCGCCAGCAGCTTGGTTCAGGGCTACGAGCAGTACTTC.